These T cell receptor beta chains were read from a single sample in a study of CD8+CD57+ T cells in acquired aplastic anemia. TCRdb processed the reads anew with MiXCR; each CDR3 protein has one entry. In the table there are about 180,000 distinct CDR3 sequences, approximately 49% of which are singletons. The sequenced sample consisted of sorted CD4+, CD8+, or CD8+CD57+ T cells (not recorded which) from PBMCs. The source of these receptors is a human donor in good health. Both conserved end residues are part of each CDR3. D genes are given only for firm matches. Clone size is not always given. Where it is, it says once, few, many or a class for expanded clones.

J gene | clone size | V gene | D gene | CDR3 DNA | CDR3 protein
TRBJ2-1 | many | TRBV5-1 | TRBD2 | TGCGCCAGCAGCAGGGGGACTAGCGCTTACAATGAGCAGTTCTTC | CASSRGTSAYNEQFF
TRBJ1-1 | NA | TRBV10-3 | NA | TGTGCCATCAGTTTCCAGGGGAGAGGTGAAGCTTTCTTT | CAISFQGRGEAFF
TRBJ1-6 | NA | TRBV29-1 | NA | TGCAGCGTTGCCGACAAGAGGTCGGGTTCACCCCTCCACTTT | CSVADKRSGSPLHF
TRBJ2-3 | many | TRBV11-3 | NA | TGTGCCAGCAGCTTAGCCGAAGGGTACGATACGCAGTATTTT | CASSLAEGYDTQYF
TRBJ2-5 | few | TRBV7-2 | TRBD2 | TGCGCCAGCAGCCTGGGACTAGCGGGAGCAGAGACCCAGTACTTC | CASSLGLAGAETQYF
TRBJ1-6 | NA | TRBV12-3/TRBV12-4 | NA | TGTGCCAGCAGCAGTTTATCTCCCTATAATTCACCCCTCCACTTT | CASSSLSPYNSPLHF
TRBJ1-2 | many | TRBV24-1 | NA | TGTGCCACCAGTGATTCAGAAGGACTAAACTATGGCTACACCTTC | CATSDSEGLNYGYTF
TRBJ1-5 | many | TRBV4-1 | TRBD1 | TGCGCCAGCACCTTAACGGACAGGACAACCAATCAGCCCCAGCATTTT | CASTLTDRTTNQPQHF
TRBJ1-3 | many | TRBV7-9 | NA | TGTGCCAGCAGCTACGAACATAGACCCGGAAACACCATATATTTT | CASSYEHRPGNTIYF
TRBJ2-7 | many | TRBV3-1 | NA | TGTGCCAGCAGCCAAGATAGGAGCGGGTTCTCCTACGAGCAGTACTTC | CASSQDRSGFSYEQYF
TRBJ1-3 | NA | TRBV29-1 | NA | TGCAGCGTTGAAGATGGGCGTGCCGTTGGGTATTTT | CSVEDGRAVGYF
TRBJ1-4 | many | TRBV9 | NA | TGTGCCAGCAGCTCCAGGGCAGCTAATGAAAAACTGTTTTTT | CASSSRAANEKLFF
TRBJ2-2 | NA | TRBV6-2/TRBV6-3 | NA | TGTGCCAGCAGTTACTCGGACGCCCTACCCGGGGAGCTGTTTTTT | CASSYSDALPGELFF
TRBJ2-1 | many | TRBV19 | NA | TGTGCCAGTAGTATTATTAGGGGGGGCTACAATGAGCAGTTCTTC | CASSIIRGGYNEQFF
TRBJ1-1 | NA | TRBV7-3 | NA | TGTGCCAGCAGCTTCAACGGGGACACTGAAGCTTTCTTT | CASSFNGDTEAFF
TRBJ1-2 | NA | TRBV19 | NA | TGTGCCAGTAGACGGAGATTTAACTATGGCTACACCTTC | CASRRRFNYGYTF
TRBJ1-1 | NA | TRBV19 | NA | TGTGCCAGTAGTACTGGAACCCGGGCGAACACTGAAGCTTTCTTT | CASSTGTRANTEAFF
TRBJ2-4 | once | TRBV11-1 | NA | TGTGCCAGCAGACCGTCCGCTTCAGAAAACATTCAGTACTTC | CASRPSASENIQYF